These T cell receptor beta chains were read from a single sample in a study of control samples from healthy donors and cancer patients. Repertoires were generated with immunoSEQ multiplex PCR, while TCRdb's copy carries only in-frame clones and drops some. Counted here are 150,000 to 200,000 clones, 90% to 95% occurring once; the ten biggest clones make up roughly 1.6%. The specimen was blood. Receptors originate from a woman aged 25-40 years in good health. The CDR3 runs from the conserved cysteine through the conserved F or W. The order of the fields is CDR3 length, J gene, D gene, V gene, clone size, CDR3 DNA, CDR3 protein. D genes are given only for firm matches. Size values are once, few and many counts, or a class for expanded clones, and some rows have none.

length: 15
J: TRBJ2-3
D: TRBD1
V: TRBV18
size: -
DNA: TGTGCCAGCTCACCGGTCGGGACAGGGGCAGATACGCAGTATTTT
CDR3: CASSPVGTGADTQYF

length: 12
J: TRBJ1-2
D: -
V: TRBV10-3
size: -
DNA: TGTGCCATCAGTGACAATAACTATGGCTACACCTTC
CDR3: CAISDNNYGYTF

length: 15
J: TRBJ2-3
D: TRBD2
V: TRBV10-2
size: -
DNA: TGCGCCAGCAGTCTTACTAGCGGGGGCACAGATACGCAGTATTTT
CDR3: CASSLTSGGTDTQYF

length: 13
J: TRBJ1-4
D: -
V: TRBV11-2
size: -
DNA: TGTGCCAGCAGCTTAGGATCTAATGAAAAACTGTTTTTT
CDR3: CASSLGSNEKLFF

length: 15
J: TRBJ2-7
D: TRBD1
V: TRBV6-2/TRBV6-3
size: -
DNA: TGTGCCAGCAGTCCCTCCGGGACAGGGCCTTACGAGCAGTACTTC
CDR3: CASSPSGTGPYEQYF

length: 16
J: TRBJ2-3
D: -
V: TRBV5-1
size: -
DNA: TGCGCCAGCAGCTTGGGGCTAGTAGGGAACACAGATACGCAGTATTTT
CDR3: CASSLGLVGNTDTQYF

length: 15
J: TRBJ2-3
D: TRBD2
V: TRBV6-4
size: -
DNA: TGTGCCAGCAGTTCTCGCGGGGGGGCCCCAGATACGCAGTATTTT
CDR3: CASSSRGGAPDTQYF

length: 15
J: TRBJ1-5
D: -
V: TRBV6-5
size: -
DNA: TGTGCCAGCAGTTACCGGGCGTCGGGCAATCAGCCCCAGCATTTT
CDR3: CASSYRASGNQPQHF

length: 13
J: TRBJ1-4
D: -
V: TRBV5-1
size: -
DNA: TGCGCCAGCTCGACAGCAACTAATGAAAAACTGTTTTTT
CDR3: CASSTATNEKLFF

length: 11
J: TRBJ2-1
D: -
V: TRBV25-1
size: -
DNA: TGTGCCAGCAGTGCCTACAATGAGCAGTTCTTC
CDR3: CASSAYNEQFF

length: 14
J: TRBJ1-1
D: -
V: TRBV7-6
size: -
DNA: TGTGCCAGCAGCTTCACTGGGAGCGGCACTGAAGCTTTCTTT
CDR3: CASSFTGSGTEAFF

length: 15
J: TRBJ2-2
D: -
V: TRBV11-3
size: -
DNA: TGTGCCAGCAGCTTGTCGACAGGGAACACCGGGGAGCTGTTTTTT
CDR3: CASSLSTGNTGELFF

length: 16
J: TRBJ2-4
D: TRBD1
V: TRBV2
size: -
DNA: TGTGCCAGCAGCCGGGACAGGGGACTAGTCAAAAACATTCAGTACTTC
CDR3: CASSRDRGLVKNIQYF

length: 13
J: TRBJ1-6
D: TRBD1
V: TRBV11-2
size: -
DNA: TGTGCCAGCAGCTGGACAGGGAGCTCACCCCTCCACTTT
CDR3: CASSWTGSSPLHF

length: 12
J: TRBJ1-2
D: -
V: TRBV6-5
size: -
DNA: TGTGCCAGCAGTCCCCAGGACTATGGCTACACCTTC
CDR3: CASSPQDYGYTF

length: 15
J: TRBJ2-7
D: TRBD2
V: TRBV11-3
size: -
DNA: TGTGCCAGCAGCTCCCTAGCGGGAGGGCCCTACGAGCAGTACTTC
CDR3: CASSSLAGGPYEQYF

length: 15
J: TRBJ1-1
D: TRBD1
V: TRBV18
size: -
DNA: TGTGCCAGCTCACCACCTCCGACAGGGGCTGGTGAAGCTTTCTTT
CDR3: CASSPPPTGAGEAFF

length: 16
J: TRBJ2-3
D: TRBD1
V: TRBV24-1
size: -
DNA: TGTGCCACCAGTGATAAGGACAGGGATATTTTGGGTACGCAGTATTTT
CDR3: CATSDKDRDILGTQYF

length: 14
J: TRBJ2-7
D: -
V: TRBV4-2
size: few
DNA: TGTGCCAGCAGCCAAGGGTACACCTCCTACGAGCAGTACTTC
CDR3: CASSQGYTSYEQYF

length: 11
J: TRBJ2-3
D: -
V: TRBV20-1
size: -
DNA: TGCAGTGCAACTCACGAGAATACGCAGTATTTT
CDR3: CSATHENTQYF

length: 16
J: TRBJ2-1
D: TRBD2
V: TRBV7-3
size: once
DNA: TGTGCCAGCAGCTTAGGGACTAGCGGGAGTCTGAATGAGCAGTTCTTC
CDR3: CASSLGTSGSLNEQFF

length: 14
J: TRBJ2-1
D: -
V: TRBV4-3
size: -
DNA: TGCGCCAGCAGCCAAGAACCTTGGTACAATGAGCAGTTCTTC
CDR3: CASSQEPWYNEQFF

length: 12
J: TRBJ1-6
D: TRBD1
V: TRBV28
size: -
DNA: TGTGCCAGCCGGGACAGCAATTCACCCCTCCACTTT
CDR3: CASRDSNSPLHF

length: 16
J: TRBJ1-3
D: -
V: TRBV28
size: -
DNA: TGTGCCAGCAGTTTTAGCGGGGGCCGCTCTGGAAACACCATATATTTT
CDR3: CASSFSGGRSGNTIYF

length: 17
J: TRBJ2-3
D: TRBD2
V: TRBV7-9
size: -
DNA: TGTGCCAGCAGCTTAGCGCGGGGGGCTATCTCGACAGATACGCAGTATTTT
CDR3: CASSLARGAISTDTQYF

length: 15
J: TRBJ2-7
D: TRBD2
V: TRBV6-5
size: -
DNA: TGTGCCAGCAGTTACTCAGCGGGGGACTCCTACGAGCAGTACTTC
CDR3: CASSYSAGDSYEQYF

length: 14
J: TRBJ1-1
D: -
V: TRBV15
size: -
DNA: TGTGCCACCAGCAGAGGGGGGGCTGACACTGAAGCTTTCTTT
CDR3: CATSRGGADTEAFF

length: 15
J: TRBJ1-6
D: TRBD1
V: TRBV7-3
size: -
DNA: TGTGCCAGCAGCTTAACCGGGACAGGGAGAGCGCCCCTCCACTTT
CDR3: CASSLTGTGRAPLHF

length: 13
J: TRBJ2-7
D: TRBD2
V: TRBV28
size: -
DNA: TGTGCCAGCAGGGCCGGGACTAGCTACGAGCAGTACTTC
CDR3: CASRAGTSYEQYF